Below, 14 T cell receptor beta chains from the same sample are listed, as sequenced in a study of cytomegalovirus exposure and HLA in healthy donors. The repertoire was sequenced with immunoSEQ multiplex PCR; TCRdb's copy has only in-frame clones and lacks some. This sample has about 160,000 clones, with 86% found just once. The sample comprised PBMCs. Receptor source: a woman between 18 and 30 years old in good health and CMV-seronegative.

The V gene is TRBV7-2, the J gene TRBJ2-7; TRBD2 agrees at 8 bases. The CDR3 consists of 16 residues. CDR1 is SGHTA and CDR2 is FQGNSA in the germline V gene. Germline trimming cut 5 bases from V and 2 bases from J; bases unmatched to any gene: 11. The CDR3 is CASSPSRAGETYEQYF. Written as DNA, the CDR3 is TGTGCCAGCAGCCCGAGCAGAGCGGGGGAGACCTACGAGCAGTACTTC.

This rearrangement joins TRBV27 to TRBJ1-4, with 7 bases that match TRBD1. CDR1 and CDR2 from the germline V gene are MNHEY and SMNVEV (reference sequence). The V and J ends lost 5 bases and 6 bases, in that order; junction bases with no gene match: 9. The CDR3 has 15 residues. CDR3 residues: CASSLKGTAHEKLFF. For the CDR3, the DNA is TGTGCCAGCAGTCTAAAGGGGACAGCCCATGAAAAACTGTTTTTT.

V is TRBV19 and J is TRBJ2-3, with 13 bases that match TRBD2. The J segment lost 0 bases and the V segment lost 6 bases, leaving 3 bases of the junction unmatched. The CDR3 loop spans 16 amino acids. CDR1 is LNHDA and CDR2 is SQIVND in the germline V gene (reference sequence). CDR3 protein: CASRLAGGASTDTQYF. The CDR3 nucleotides read TGTGCCAGTAGACTAGCGGGGGGGGCTAGCACAGATACGCAGTATTTT. Using reference TRBV19 and TRBJ2-3 for the parts outside the CDR3, the full variable domain is DGGITQSPKYLFRKEGQNVTLSCEQNLNHDAMYWYRQDPGQGLRLIYYSQIVNDFQKGDIAEGYSVSREKKESFPLTVTSAQKNPTAFYLCASRLAGGASTDTQYFGPGTRLTVL.

The chain uses TRBV11-2 and TRBJ2-3; 7 bases are shared with TRBD2. The V segment lost 2 bases and the J segment 8 bases; nucleotides outside the gene matches: 7. From germline, CDR1 is SGHAT and CDR2 FQNNGV. CDR3 length: 14 amino acids. The CDR3 loop reads CASSLTAGDGTQYF. In DNA, the CDR3 is TGTGCCAGCAGCTTAACGGCGGGAGATGGTACGCAGTATTTT.

The rearrangement links TRBV5-4 to TRBJ2-7, with D possibly being TRBD1 (6 bases). The CDR3 is 14 amino acids. Trimming stripped 0 bases from V and 3 bases from J, with 10 bases between. Germline V gives CDR1 SGHNT, CDR2 YYREEE (reference sequence). CDR3 sequence reads: CASSLEGGGYEQYF. The CDR3, as DNA: TGTGCCAGCAGCTTGGAAGGGGGTGGCTACGAGCAGTACTTC.

This rearrangement joins TRBV5-1 to TRBJ2-1; TRBD2 aligns across 11 bases. Germline loops: CDR1 SGHRS, CDR2 YFSETQ. After removal of 0 bases from V and 6 bases from J, the junction contained 2 bases not matched to a gene. The CDR3 spans 15 residues. The CDR3 loop reads CASSLDSGGVNEQFF. The CDR3 DNA is TGCGCCAGCAGCTTGGATAGCGGGGGGGTCAATGAGCAGTTCTTC.

The chain uses TRBV12-5 and TRBJ2-3; D remains ambiguous. This CDR3 comprises 12 residues. The ends were cut back, 5 bases at V and 2 bases at J, with 5 bases in the middle. CDR1 is LGHNT and CDR2 is FRNRAP in the germline V gene. The CDR3: CASGLLTDTQYF. CDR3 nucleotide sequence: TGTGCTAGTGGTCTCCTCACAGATACGCAGTATTTT. Filled out from reference TRBV12-5 and TRBJ2-3, the complete variable domain reads DARVTQTPRHKVTEMGQEVTMRCQPILGHNTVFWYRQTMMQGLELLAYFRNRAPLDDSGMPKDRFSAEMPDATLATLKIQPSEPRDSAVYFCASGLLTDTQYFGPGTRLTVL.

CDR3 nucleotide sequence: TGTGCCAGCAGCTCCGGACTAGCGGGGAGGGGGGAGCAGTTCTTC. Protein sequence: CASSSGLAGRGEQFF. J is TRBJ2-1 and V is TRBV7-6, with TRBD2 matching 12 bases. CDR1 is SGHVS, CDR2 FNYEAQ, per germline. This CDR3 is 15 amino acids long. V lost 4 bases to trimming and J lost 10 bases; unmatched junction nucleotides: 8.

The rearrangement joins TRBV6-1 to TRBJ2-1; TRBD1 agrees at 9 bases. This CDR3 is built from 15 residues. Germline V lookup: CDR1 MNHNS, CDR2 SASEGT. The V segment lost 8 bases and the J segment 2 bases; nucleotides outside the gene matches: 7. Here the CDR3 reads CASLRGQGTYNEQFF. CDR3 nucleotides: TGTGCCAGCCTAAGAGGACAGGGGACCTACAATGAGCAGTTCTTC.

This clone was observed a single time. V is TRBV11-2 and J is TRBJ2-7; D is unclear. V lost 0 bases and J 4 bases, leaving 13 bases between the germline ends. Per the germline V gene, CDR1 is SGHAT and CDR2 is FQNNGV. CDR3 length: 15 amino acids. This CDR3 is CASSLEVRVLYEQYF. Written as DNA, the CDR3 is TGTGCCAGCAGCTTAGAGGTCCGCGTCCTTTACGAGCAGTACTTC.

The rearrangement uses TRBV28 and TRBJ2-1, with D tentatively TRBD2 (5 bases). The CDR3 extends over 13 amino acids. V was trimmed by 2 bases and J by 8 bases, leaving 10 bases between them. Germline V gene data show CDR1 as MDHEN and CDR2 as SYDVKM. CDR3 residues: CASSLGSGDEQFF. The DNA of the CDR3 is TGTGCCAGCAGTTTAGGAAGCGGAGATGAGCAGTTCTTC.

This chain links TRBV5-6 with TRBJ1-6; a possible D gene is TRBD1 (6 bases). Germline lookup yields CDR1 SGHDT and CDR2 YYEEEE. The length of the CDR3 is 15 residues. V was trimmed by 4 bases and J by 6 bases, leaving 14 bases between them. The chain's CDR3 is CASSTGHYFNSPLHF. In DNA form, the CDR3 reads TGTGCCAGCAGCACGGGACATTACTTTAATTCACCCCTCCACTTT.

CDR3: CATSPSTVYEQYF. CDR3 coding DNA: TGTGCCACCAGCCCTTCGACAGTCTACGAGCAGTACTTC. V is TRBV15 and J is TRBJ2-7; maybe TRBD1 (5 bases). This CDR3 has 13 residues. The germline gives CDR1 LNHNV, CDR2 YYDKDF (reference sequence). Trimming removed 5 bases at V and 3 bases at J, with 11 bases between.

The rearrangement joins TRBV19 to TRBJ1-2, with TRBD1 identical over 7 bases. Germline V lookup: CDR1 LNHDA, CDR2 SQIVND (reference sequence). J lost 3 bases, V lost 4 bases, and 2 bases had no gene match. This CDR3 is built from 13 residues. CDR3 in amino acids: CASSNDRDYGYTF. The CDR3 nucleotides are TGTGCCAGTAGTAATGACAGGGACTATGGCTACACCTTC.